This passage covers 24 T cell receptor beta chains from one sample sequenced in a study of T-cell memory formation after mild COVID-19. A single record per CDR3 protein comes from TCRdb applying MiXCR to the 5' RACE reads. The sample has a few hundred thousand distinct CDR3 sequences; around a quarter are singletons. Input material: PBMCs or a T cell subset sorted from them (not recorded which). These TCRs come from an adult woman who had mild COVID-19 (a few samples of this study predate the infection). Cell type and time point are not known.

This clonotype was detected ten times or more. This chain connects TRBV18 to TRBJ2-1; 11 bases are shared with TRBD2. V shed 3 bases, J shed 6 bases, and the junction held 10 bases outside the gene matches. The CDR3 runs to 17 residues. In germline, CDR1 is KGHSH, CDR2 LQKENI. This CDR3 is CASSPRLAGLSGNEQFF. DNA of the CDR3: TGTGCCAGCTCACCTCGACTAGCGGGACTCTCGGGCAATGAGCAGTTCTTC.

The chain combines TRBV3-1 with TRBJ2-7, with D possibly TRBD2 on 6 matching bases. Germline V lookup: CDR1 LGHDT, CDR2 YNNKEL (reference sequence). The CDR3 runs to 15 residues. With 0 bases removed from V and 3 bases from J, the gap between germline ends came to 12 bases. Here the CDR3 reads CASSQEGGARYEQYF. In DNA, the CDR3 is TGTGCCAGCAGCCAAGAAGGCGGGGCGCGCTACGAGCAGTACTTC.

The genes are TRBV5-1 and TRBJ2-5; D is perhaps TRBD1 (5 bases). This CDR3 contains 14 residues. V dropped 0 bases and J dropped 5 bases, with 11 bases sitting between them. Germline values: CDR1 SGHRS, CDR2 YFSETQ. This CDR3 is CASSLGQNSETQYF. The CDR3 region has the DNA TGCGCCAGCAGCTTGGGACAGAATTCTGAGACCCAGTACTTC.

This clonotype was recorded many times. The chain recombines TRBV21-1 with TRBJ2-2; the D call TRBD1 from the table was never checked on the DNA. TRBV21-1 is deemed a pseudogene. The CDR3 sequence is 15 residues long. In DNA, the CDR3 is TGTGCCAGCAGCAAATTTGGGGCGCGGGGCGGGGAGCTGTTTTTT. Translated: CASSKFGARGGELFF.

The rearrangement links TRBV29-1 to TRBJ1-2, with D unclear. This CDR3 is 13 amino acids long. CDR1 and CDR2 (germline): SQVTM, ANQGSEA. The germline V and J ends were trimmed by 3 bases and 4 bases, with 12 bases remaining between them. In nucleotides, the CDR3 is TGCAGCGTTGACGTCAGTGACGGCTATGGCTACACCTTC. It yields the protein CSVDVSDGYGYTF.

This chain uses TRBV18 with TRBJ1-1; D might be TRBD1 (6 bases). The germline V and J ends were trimmed by 6 bases and 6 bases, with 23 bases remaining between them. Germline V lookup: CDR1 KGHSH, CDR2 LQKENI. CDR3 size: 16 residues. CDR3 bases: TGTGCCAGCTCCTCCCCCGGCGTCACAGGGAGGTCTGAAGCTTTCTTT. Protein: CASSSPGVTGRSEAFF.

In this sample, this clonotype turned up many times. The rearrangement joins TRBV11-2 to TRBJ1-2; 7 bases match TRBD1. This CDR3 region has 14 residues. CDR1 and CDR2 (germline): SGHAT, FQNNGV. Unmatched junction bases numbered 4, after V lost 0 bases and J lost 6 bases. This CDR3 reads CASSLETGLDGYTF. CDR3 bases: TGTGCCAGCAGCTTAGAGACAGGGCTCGATGGCTACACCTTC.

This clonotype occurred a few times. The chain couples TRBV9 to TRBJ1-2; D not resolved. Germline lookup yields CDR1 SGDLS and CDR2 YYNGEE. With 3 bases removed from V and 9 bases from J, the gap between germline ends came to 9 bases. The CDR3 length is 11 residues. The CDR3 loop is CASSASSSYTF. The DNA for the CDR3 is TGTGCCAGCAGCGCATCTTCGAGCTACACCTTC. Drawing the rest from reference TRBV9 and TRBJ1-2, the complete variable domain is DSGVTQTPKHLITATGQRVTLRCSPRSGDLSVYWYQQSLDQGLQFLIQYYNGEERAKGNILERFSAQQFPDLHSELNLSSLELGDSALYFCASSASSSYTFGSGTRLTVV.

The V and J genes are TRBV18 and TRBJ2-1; TRBD2 agrees at 15 bases. Germline CDR1 and CDR2: KGHSH and LQKENI. There are 17 residues in the CDR3. The ends lost 0 bases at V and 9 bases at J; junction bases unmatched: 6. The CDR3 protein is CASSPPGLAGGWSEQFF. CDR3 in DNA: TGTGCCAGCTCACCACCGGGACTAGCGGGGGGATGGAGTGAGCAGTTCTTC. The complete variable domain, with remaining parts taken from reference TRBV18 and TRBJ2-1, reads NAGVMQNPRHLVRRRGQEARLRCSPMKGHSHVYWYRQLPEEGLKFMVYLQKENIIDESGMPKERFSAEFPKEGPSILRIQQVVRGDSAAYFCASSPPGLAGGWSEQFFGPGTRLTVL.

In this sample, this clonotype turned up a few times. The CDR3 DNA is TGCGCCAGCAGCTCCTGGGGGGGGCTCAGAGAGACCCAGTACTTC. The encoded protein is CASSSWGGLRETQYF. The chain uses TRBV5-1 and TRBJ2-5, with D possibly being TRBD2 (7 bases). The CDR3 runs to 15 residues. V was clipped by 3 bases and J by 4 bases, with 16 bases between them. From germline, CDR1 is SGHRS and CDR2 YFSETQ.

This sequence joins TRBV4-3 and TRBJ2-2; D may correspond to TRBD1 or TRBD2 (5 bases each). Trimming left V 1 base short and J 5 bases short, with 11 bases between. Germline loops: CDR1 LGHNA, CDR2 YSLEER. The CDR3 consists of 15 residues. As DNA, the CDR3 is TGCGCCAGCAGCCAAGCAGTCTGGGGGACCGGGGAGCTGTTTTTT. Translating it yields CASSQAVWGTGELFF.

This clonotype was seen a few times. This chain's CDR3 is CASSFMTPNYGYTF. The DNA for the CDR3 is TGCGCCAGCAGCTTTATGACACCGAACTATGGCTACACCTTC. The V and J genes are TRBV5-1 and TRBJ1-2; D is unresolved. The CDR3 has 14 residues. Germline CDR1 and CDR2: SGHRS and YFSETQ. V lost 2 bases to trimming and J lost 2 bases, with 10 bases between them.

The CDR3 loop is CSARSLLGDTGELFF. The CDR3 DNA sequence: TGCAGTGCTAGGTCGCTCCTAGGGGACACCGGGGAGCTGTTTTTT. The rearrangement links TRBV20-1 to TRBJ2-2; tentatively, D is TRBD1 (5 bases). Germline V gene data show CDR1 as DFQATT and CDR2 as SNEGSKA (reference sequence). The length of the CDR3 is 15 residues. Between the trimmed V and J ends, which lost 3 bases and 3 bases, there was a span of 14 bases.

This clonotype was recorded a few times. The chain links TRBV19 to TRBJ1-5; D gene unclear. CDR3 length: 12 amino acids. Germline CDR1 is LNHDA and CDR2 is SQIVND (reference sequence). V lost 4 bases and J 7 bases, leaving 8 bases between the germline ends. The CDR3 DNA follows: TGTGCCAGTAGTACAAACGGCCAGCCCCAGCATTTT. This codes for CASSTNGQPQHF.

This chain links TRBV7-8 with TRBJ1-2; D remains unclear. This CDR3 is 12 amino acids long. Germline V lookup: CDR1 SGHVS, CDR2 FQNEAQ. The germline V and J ends were trimmed by 5 bases and 7 bases, with 11 bases remaining between them. The CDR3 here is CASSQELGGYTF. The CDR3 DNA is TGTGCCAGCAGCCAGGAACTAGGTGGCTACACCTTC.

The gene calls are TRBV5-1 and TRBJ1-1; D is perhaps TRBD1 (5 bases). Germline CDR1 and CDR2: SGHRS and YFSETQ. This CDR3 spans 14 amino acids. V was cut by 4 bases and J by 1 base, with 11 bases left in between. The CDR3 DNA reads as TGCGCCAGCAGCCACCCTGGGACGAACACTGAAGCTTTCTTT. Encoded protein: CASSHPGTNTEAFF.

This clonotype appeared a few times. The V gene is TRBV27, the J gene TRBJ2-1, with TRBD2 identical over 7 bases. This CDR3 has 15 amino acids. The germline V gene encodes CDR1 MNHEY and CDR2 SMNVEV (reference sequence). The ends lost 3 bases at V and 5 bases at J; junction bases unmatched: 7. The CDR3 DNA sequence: TGTGCCAGCAGTTTTATCGGGAGGACCGACAATGAGCAGTTCTTC. It encodes CASSFIGRTDNEQFF.

The chain couples TRBV6-4 to TRBJ2-1; 7 bases agree with TRBD2. Per germline, CDR1 MRHNA and CDR2 SNTAGT. This CDR3 comprises 15 residues. V shed 4 bases and J 5 bases; nucleotides not matched to a gene: 8. The CDR3 nucleotides read TGTGCCAGCAGTGCCGGGACTACCATCGACAATGAGCAGTTCTTC. Translating it yields CASSAGTTIDNEQFF.

The rearrangement links TRBV7-9 to TRBJ2-7; the D is unclear. CDR3 size: 15 residues. The V end was cut by 0 bases, the J end by 4 bases, with 13 bases between. Germline V lookup: CDR1 SEHNR, CDR2 FQNEAQ (reference sequence). CDR3 amino acids: CASSLAFGSNYEQYF. The CDR3 DNA sequence: TGTGCCAGCAGCTTAGCTTTCGGCAGCAATTACGAGCAGTACTTC.

There are a few counts of this clonotype. The chain joins TRBV20-1 to TRBJ1-2, with 8 nucleotides matching TRBD1. J was trimmed by 4 bases and V by 6 bases; bases with no gene match: 7. CDR3 length: 13 amino acids. The germline V gene encodes CDR1 DFQATT and CDR2 SNEGSKA (reference sequence). The CDR3 here is CSAPPDRAYGYTF. The CDR3 coding sequence is TGCAGTGCACCTCCGGACAGGGCCTATGGCTACACCTTC.

The chain couples TRBV7-2 to TRBJ1-2; no firm D call. Germline CDR1 SGHTA, CDR2 FQGNSA. The CDR3 runs 12 residues. V was shortened by 4 bases and J by 4 bases, with 7 bases between the two germline ends. The CDR3 nucleotides read TGTGCCAGCAGCTCCCTAGGCTATGGCTACACCTTC. It specifies CASSSLGYGYTF.

The table lists this clonotype with a few counts. This chain's CDR3 is CSAIQDSNQPQHF. The CDR3 DNA is TGCAGTGCTATCCAGGATAGCAATCAGCCCCAGCATTTT. The V gene is TRBV20-1, the J gene TRBJ1-5; no reliable D call. The V gene's germline CDR1 is DFQATT and CDR2 SNEGSKA (reference sequence). The length of the CDR3 is 13 residues. V lost 4 bases to trimming and J lost 0 bases, with 7 bases between them.

Only a few counts were recorded for this clonotype. The CDR3 DNA reads as TGTGCCAGCAGTCGGGACTCCCCGAGGGTGGATACGCAGTATTTT. The encoded protein is CASSRDSPRVDTQYF. The chain links TRBV12-3 or TRBV12-4 to TRBJ2-3, with D perhaps matching TRBD2 (6 bases). The CDR3 totals 15 residues. The V end was cut by 5 bases, the J end by 6 bases, with 18 bases between.

The V gene is TRBV24-1, the J gene TRBJ2-5; 10 bases are shared with TRBD1. Trimming cost V 5 bases and J 5 bases; bases outside gene matches: 4. Germline V lookup: CDR1 KGHDR, CDR2 SFDVKD. This CDR3 comprises 14 residues. CDR3 nucleotides: TGTGCCACCAGTGGGACAGGGGGGGAGGAGACCCAGTACTTC. This encodes CATSGTGGEETQYF.